Shown below are 7 T cell receptor beta chains from a single sample sequenced in a study of CD8+ T cells in alopecia areata. The authors extracted RNA and reverse transcribed it into cDNA as the sequencing template. Sequencing used immunoSEQ multiplex PCR; TCRdb keeps in-frame clones, though not all of them. The repertoire holds some 130,000 clones, with 45% to 60% as singletons. Treatment: oral pan-JAK inhibitor, 5-10 mg twice daily. The source material was CD8+ T cells sorted from blood, sampled at week 4, from a patient treated with tofacitinib. These receptors originate from a human donor with alopecia areata.

This sequence joins TRBV4-1 and TRBJ2-7; unclear D gene. CDR1 and CDR2 from the germline V gene are MGHRA and YSYEKL. The CDR3 loop spans 12 amino acids. V gave up 5 bases and J gave up 7 bases, with 12 bases separating them. The CDR3 sequence: CASSYLFTEQYF. CDR3 bases: TGCGCCAGCAGCTATCTCTTCACGGAGCAGTACTTC.

The chain has TRBV5-6 and TRBJ2-1; D gene uncertain. Trimming stripped 5 bases from V and 10 bases from J, with 16 bases between. In germline, CDR1 is SGHDT, CDR2 YYEEEE. This CDR3 has 13 amino acids. The CDR3 spells CASSFSPQGEQFF. The CDR3, as DNA: TGTGCCAGCAGTTTCTCTCCCCAAGGCGAGCAGTTCTTC.

This chain joins TRBV29-1 and TRBJ2-3; 10 bases line up with TRBD2. From germline, CDR1 is SQVTM and CDR2 ANQGSEA. Trimming took 6 bases from V and 0 from J; bases not matched to a gene: 24. The CDR3 extends over 21 amino acids. As DNA, the CDR3 is TGCAGCGTCGTGAGTACCACTAGCGGGGAAACCATAATGACTAGCACAGATACGCAGTATTTT. Its protein product is CSVVSTTSGETIMTSTDTQYF.

The V gene is TRBV5-1, the J gene TRBJ1-1; D call uncertain. The germline V gene has CDR1 SGHRS and CDR2 YFSETQ. The V and J ends lost 0 bases and 3 bases respectively, with 15 bases between them. The CDR3 consists of 16 residues. CDR3 bases: TGCGCCAGCAGCTTGGGAGCGGACCGAGGGTACACTGAAGCTTTCTTT. This sequence encodes CASSLGADRGYTEAFF.

Here the CDR3 reads CAWEQETQYF. CDR3 nucleotides: TGTGCCTGGGAGCAAGAGACCCAGTACTTC. This chain joins TRBV30 and TRBJ2-5, with unresolved D. The V gene's germline CDR1 is GTSNPN and CDR2 SVGIG (reference sequence). V lost 5 bases and J 2 bases, leaving 3 bases between the germline ends. The CDR3 runs 10 residues.

Comment on this clone: A read error may produce the germline difference seen at one junction end. V is TRBV5-1 and J is TRBJ1-2; D remains unclear. The germline CDR1 and CDR2 sequences are SGHRS and YFSETQ. The CDR3 sequence is 14 residues long. The CDR3 DNA follows: TGCGCCAGCAGCCTTGCTTCAGGTAACGATGGCTACACCTTC. It codes for CASSLASGNDGYTF.

The chain combines TRBV5-6 with TRBJ2-1; 9 bases are a match to TRBD1. The germline V gene encodes CDR1 SGHDT and CDR2 YYEEEE. Unmatched junction bases numbered 5, after V lost 0 bases and J lost 7 bases. The CDR3 has 15 amino acids. The CDR3 sequence: CASSLGTGELNEQFF. CDR3 sequence (DNA): TGTGCCAGCAGCTTGGGGACAGGGGAGTTGAATGAGCAGTTCTTC.